The 5 T cell receptor beta chains below were found in one sample sequenced in a study of beta chain features in type 1 diabetes. Findings of the study overall: Shortening that was moderate but significant affected the TCRB CDR3s of Type 1 diabetes patients in all four CD4+ subsets.

The antigens these receptors bind are not known. Isolated RNA was reverse transcribed in full, so expressed TCRB transcripts were sequenced. Only in-frame clones appear in the TCRdb table, and some are missing; sequencing was by immunoSEQ multiplex PCR. The sample comprises hundreds of thousands of clones, over 11% of which are singletons, and 0.04% rests with the top ten. The sequencing sample was made of naive CD4+ T cells from blood. These receptors were obtained from a man aged 18 to 35 with type 1 diabetes.

This clone was counted between two and nine times. Other DNA sequences in the same sample also yield this CDR3. The gene calls are TRBV30 and TRBJ2-1; D is undetermined. The CDR3 length is 13 residues. Germline V gene lookup returns CDR1 GTSNPN and CDR2 SVGIG (reference sequence). The V gene lost 0 bases and the J gene lost 0 bases, with 3 bases spanning the gap. This chain's CDR3 is CAWSVGSYNEQFF. The CDR3 DNA reads as TGTGCCTGGAGTGTGGGCTCCTACAATGAGCAGTTCTTC.

This clone has only a few counts. One end of the junction fails to match germline, which may point to a read error. The chain joins TRBV7-7 to TRBJ2-2, with 7 bases identical to TRBD2. CDR3 size: 16 residues. Germline CDR1 reads SSHAT; CDR2 reads FNYEAQ (reference sequence). The CDR3 is CASSLVGRESTGELFF. The CDR3 DNA reads TGTGCTAGCAGCTTAGTGGGGCGGGAGAGCACCGGGGAGCTGTTTTTT.

The gene calls are TRBV4-3 and TRBJ2-7; TRBD1 is a possible D gene (5 bases). Germline V CDR1 and CDR2: LGHNA, YSLEER. The V end lost 3 bases, the J end lost 4 bases, and 13 bases lay between the germline ends. The CDR3 is 14 amino acids. The CDR3 DNA reads TGCGCCAGCAGCCACCGCCCACAGGTTTACGAGCAGTACTTC. It specifies CASSHRPQVYEQYF.

The rearrangement joins TRBV4-3 to TRBJ2-3; 7 bases match TRBD2. Per germline, CDR1 LGHNA and CDR2 YSLEER. J lost 0 bases, V lost 1 base, and 7 bases had no gene match. The CDR3 extends over 17 amino acids. CDR3 in amino acids: CASSQAPSGTSTDTQYF. The CDR3, as DNA: TGCGCCAGCAGCCAAGCCCCTAGCGGAACTAGCACAGATACGCAGTATTTT.

This clone was observed once. The chain employs TRBV2 and TRBJ2-4; D could derive from TRBD1 or TRBD2 (5 bases each). The CDR3 loop spans 11 amino acids. Per the germline V gene, CDR1 is SNHLY and CDR2 is FYNNEI. Trimming pared 4 bases from V and 15 bases from J, leaving 13 bases between. The CDR3 here is CASSGRTSPYF. CDR3 in DNA: TGTGCCAGCAGTGGGAGGACATCTCCGTACTTC.